This T cell receptor (beta chain) came from a study of T cell responses to AZD1222 COVID-19 vaccine. Study-level background: Analysis merged second doses at about 4 or about 12 weeks. Study conclusions and caveats: Repertoires were obtained solely post-peak T cell response. Epitopes outside B.1.351 and B.1.1.7 mutated regions reportedly drew nearly half of spike TCRs. In a largely white British group with more females than males, clonal diversity was possibly underestimated.

Notes on this clone: Its target is unknown.

Libraries were prepared by immunoSEQ multiplex PCR; TCRdb keeps only in-frame clonotypes and omits some of them. This table holds over 150,000 clones, over 85% found once. This CDR3 comprises 15 residues. Germline CDR1 is SGDLS and CDR2 is YYNGEE. The V gene lost 1 base and the J gene lost 4 bases, with 12 bases spanning the gap. The chain has TRBV9 and TRBJ1-3, with D possibly matching TRBD1 (6 bases). The sequence was obtained from an adult in good health. The specimen was peripheral blood, collected on day 0 of AZD1222 vaccination. The CDR3 DNA is TGTGCCAGCAGCGTAAACCTAGGGGGGGGAAACACCATATATTTT. It encodes CASSVNLGGGNTIYF.